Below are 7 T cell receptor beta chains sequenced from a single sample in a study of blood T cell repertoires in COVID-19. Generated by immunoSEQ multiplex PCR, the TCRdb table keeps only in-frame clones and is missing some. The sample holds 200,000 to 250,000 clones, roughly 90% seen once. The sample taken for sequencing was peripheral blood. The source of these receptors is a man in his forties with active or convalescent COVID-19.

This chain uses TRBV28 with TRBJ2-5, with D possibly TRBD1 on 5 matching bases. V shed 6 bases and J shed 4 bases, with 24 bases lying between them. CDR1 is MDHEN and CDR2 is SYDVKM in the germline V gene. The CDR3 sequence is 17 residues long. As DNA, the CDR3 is TGTGCCAGCAGGAAGGGGAAAGCGTTAACCTCTGGAGAGACCCAGTACTTC. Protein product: CASRKGKALTSGETQYF. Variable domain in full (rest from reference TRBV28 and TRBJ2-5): DVKVTQSSRYLVKRTGEKVFLECVQDMDHENMFWYRQDPGLGLRLIYFSYDVKMKEKGDIPEGYSVSREKKERFSLILESASTNQTSMYLCASRKGKALTSGETQYFGPGTRLLVL.

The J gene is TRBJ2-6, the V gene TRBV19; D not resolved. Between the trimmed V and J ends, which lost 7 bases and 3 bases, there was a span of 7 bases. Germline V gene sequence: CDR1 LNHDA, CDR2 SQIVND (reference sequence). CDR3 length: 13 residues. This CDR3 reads CASTHFGANVLTF. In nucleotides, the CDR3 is TGTGCCAGTACTCACTTTGGGGCCAACGTCCTGACTTTC.

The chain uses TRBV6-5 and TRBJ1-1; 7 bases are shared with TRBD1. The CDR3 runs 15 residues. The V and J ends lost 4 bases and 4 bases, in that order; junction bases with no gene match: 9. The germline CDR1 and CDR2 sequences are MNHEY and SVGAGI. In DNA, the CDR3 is TGTGCCAGCAGTTCGCGACGTACAGGGGCCACTGAAGCTTTCTTT. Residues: CASSSRRTGATEAFF.

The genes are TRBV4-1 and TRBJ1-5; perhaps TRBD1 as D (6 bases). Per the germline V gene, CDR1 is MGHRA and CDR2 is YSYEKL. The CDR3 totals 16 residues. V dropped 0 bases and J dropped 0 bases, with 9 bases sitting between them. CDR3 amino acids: CASSQEGAYSNQPQHF. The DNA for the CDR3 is TGCGCCAGCAGCCAAGAGGGGGCCTATAGCAATCAGCCCCAGCATTTT.

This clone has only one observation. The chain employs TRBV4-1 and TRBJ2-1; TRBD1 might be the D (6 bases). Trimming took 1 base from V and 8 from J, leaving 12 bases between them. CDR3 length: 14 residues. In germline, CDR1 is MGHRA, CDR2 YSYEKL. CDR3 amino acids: CASSQGVGAHEQFF. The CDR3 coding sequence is TGCGCCAGCAGCCAAGGGGTGGGGGCCCATGAGCAGTTCTTC.

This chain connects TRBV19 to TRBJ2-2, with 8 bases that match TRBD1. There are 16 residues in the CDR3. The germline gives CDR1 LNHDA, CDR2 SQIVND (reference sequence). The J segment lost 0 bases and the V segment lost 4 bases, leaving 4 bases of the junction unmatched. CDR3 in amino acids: CASSRTGFANTGELFF. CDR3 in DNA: TGTGCCAGTAGTAGGACAGGGTTTGCGAACACCGGGGAGCTGTTTTTT.

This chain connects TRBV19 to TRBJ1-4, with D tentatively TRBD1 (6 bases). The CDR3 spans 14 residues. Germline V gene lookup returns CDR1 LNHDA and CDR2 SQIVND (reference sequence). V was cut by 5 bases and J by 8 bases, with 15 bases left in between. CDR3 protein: CASSPQGIGEKLFF. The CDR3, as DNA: TGTGCCAGTAGTCCCCAGGGGATCGGCGAAAAACTGTTTTTT. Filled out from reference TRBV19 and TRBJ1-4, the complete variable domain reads DGGITQSPKYLFRKEGQNVTLSCEQNLNHDAMYWYRQDPGQGLRLIYYSQIVNDFQKGDIAEGYSVSREKKESFPLTVTSAQKNPTAFYLCASSPQGIGEKLFFGSGTQLSVL.